This is a list of T cell receptor beta chains from one sample in a study of human T cells and chemical hapten exposure. MiXCR was run by TCRdb on the RACE reads, yielding one entry per CDR3 protein. The table has about 100,000 distinct CDR3 sequences, about an eighth seen once. The material was whole blood, obtained in connection with sensitization to the hapten diphenylcyclopropenone (DPC). These receptors were taken from a woman aged 40 to 49 with alopecia areata. Some clones in this sample may be carry-over from other donors' samples. CDR3s include the opening cysteine and the closing phenylalanine or tryptophan. A D gene is named only where the DNA matches it firmly.

V gene	J gene	D gene	CDR3 protein
TRBV12-5	TRBJ1-1	-	CASGLWSAAFTEAFF
TRBV20-1	TRBJ1-2	TRBD1	CSASGDRDGGYTF
TRBV5-4	TRBJ2-3	TRBD1	CASSLQGAGTDTQYF
TRBV20-1	TRBJ2-7	TRBD2	CSARDMREGPYEQYF
TRBV7-9	TRBJ2-6	TRBD2	CASSSRETSGANVLTF
TRBV18	TRBJ1-1	TRBD1	CASSPDRLMNTEAFF
TRBV7-2	TRBJ1-2	-	CASGAANYGYTF
TRBV3-2	TRBJ2-1	-	CASSQGAGRRHNEQFF
TRBV7-9	TRBJ1-6	-	CASSLYRDSPLHF
TRBV20-1	TRBJ2-7	TRBD1	CSASNPRGRIHEQYF
TRBV29-1	TRBJ2-7	TRBD2	CSYRREDEQYF
TRBV7-2	TRBJ2-3	-	CASSLAPDTQYF
TRBV5-8	TRBJ2-1	-	CASSLGLIF
TRBV19	TRBJ1-2	TRBD1	CATRDSNYGYTF
TRBV5-3	TRBJ2-2	TRBD2	CARSPGVAGLNTGVLFF
TRBV18	TRBJ2-2	-	CASSPPTGTGELFF
TRBV28	TRBJ1-6	-	CASRPGGSYNSPLHF
TRBV4-3	TRBJ2-5	-	CASSQGGTGAETQYF
TRBV19	TRBJ2-7	-	CASSIDRLTKQYF
TRBV2	TRBJ1-2	-	CASRSDTPDGYTF